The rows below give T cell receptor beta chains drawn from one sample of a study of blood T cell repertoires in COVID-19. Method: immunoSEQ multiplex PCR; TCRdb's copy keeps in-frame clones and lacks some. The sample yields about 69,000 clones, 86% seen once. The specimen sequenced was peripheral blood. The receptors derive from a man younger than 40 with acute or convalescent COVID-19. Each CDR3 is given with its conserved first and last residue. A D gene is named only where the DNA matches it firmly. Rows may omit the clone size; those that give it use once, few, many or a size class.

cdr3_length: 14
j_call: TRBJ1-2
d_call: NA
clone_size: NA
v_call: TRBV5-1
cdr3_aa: CASSGTVSRDGYTF
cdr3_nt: TGCGCCAGCAGCGGTACGGTCTCCCGGGATGGCTACACCTTC

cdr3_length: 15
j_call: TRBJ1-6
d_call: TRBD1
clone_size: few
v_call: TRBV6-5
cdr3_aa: CASRLDRTGNSPLHF
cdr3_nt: TGTGCCAGCCGACTCGATCGGACAGGGAATTCACCCCTCCACTTT

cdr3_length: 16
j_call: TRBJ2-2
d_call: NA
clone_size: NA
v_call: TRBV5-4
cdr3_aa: CASSPPLGQNTGELFF
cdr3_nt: TGTGCCAGCAGCCCCCCGTTGGGACAGAACACCGGGGAGCTGTTTTTT

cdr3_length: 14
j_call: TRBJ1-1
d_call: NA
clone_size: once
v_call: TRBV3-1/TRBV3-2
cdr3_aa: CASSQASLNFPPRF
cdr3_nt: TGTGCCAGCAGCCAAGCCTCCTTAAATTTTCCCCCTCGCTTT

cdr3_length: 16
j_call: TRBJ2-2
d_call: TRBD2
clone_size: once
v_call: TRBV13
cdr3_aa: CASSPGLAAPAGELFF
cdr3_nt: TGTGCCAGCAGCCCGGGACTAGCCGCACCGGCCGGGGAGCTGTTTTTT

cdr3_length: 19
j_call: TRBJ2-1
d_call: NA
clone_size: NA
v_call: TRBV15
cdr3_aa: CATSRDFAGAGATYNEQFF
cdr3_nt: TGTGCCACCAGCAGAGATTTTGCAGGGGCGGGGGCGACCTACAATGAGCAGTTCTTC

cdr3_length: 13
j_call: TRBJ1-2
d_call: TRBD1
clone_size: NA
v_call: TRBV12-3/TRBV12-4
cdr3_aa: CASSADRDQGYTF
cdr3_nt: TGTGCCAGCAGTGCCGACAGGGATCAGGGCTACACCTTC

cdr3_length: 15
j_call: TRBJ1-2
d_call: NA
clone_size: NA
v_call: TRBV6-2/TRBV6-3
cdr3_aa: CASSYSGTGNYGYTF
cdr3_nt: TGTGCCAGCAGTTACTCCGGCACAGGGAACTATGGCTACACCTTC

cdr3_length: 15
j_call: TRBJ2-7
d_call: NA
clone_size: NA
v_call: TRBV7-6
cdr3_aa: CASSSNPGVAYEQYF
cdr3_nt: TGTGCCAGCAGCTCCAATCCCGGGGTAGCCTACGAGCAGTACTTC

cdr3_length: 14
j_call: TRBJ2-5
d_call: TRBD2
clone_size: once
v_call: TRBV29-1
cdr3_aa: CSGSRVSGGETQYF
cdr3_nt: TGCAGCGGTTCCAGGGTTTCGGGGGGGGAGACCCAGTACTTC

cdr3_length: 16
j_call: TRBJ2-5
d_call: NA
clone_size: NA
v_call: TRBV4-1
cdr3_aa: CASRGNRDNPQETQYF
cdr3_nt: TGCGCCAGCAGGGGGAATCGGGACAATCCACAAGAGACCCAGTACTTC

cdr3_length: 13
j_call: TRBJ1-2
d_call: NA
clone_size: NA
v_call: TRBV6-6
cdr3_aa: CASSYGPGGGYTF
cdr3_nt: TGTGCCAGCAGTTACGGTCCGGGGGGAGGCTACACCTTC

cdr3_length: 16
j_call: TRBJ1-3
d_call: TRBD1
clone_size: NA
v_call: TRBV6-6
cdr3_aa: CASTKYRGSSGNTIYF
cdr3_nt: TGTGCCAGCACCAAATACAGGGGTTCTTCTGGAAACACCATATATTTT

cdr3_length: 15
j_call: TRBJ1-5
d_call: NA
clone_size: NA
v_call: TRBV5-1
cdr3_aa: CASSPSGLANQPQHF
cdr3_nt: TGCGCCAGCAGCCCCAGTGGCTTGGCCAATCAGCCCCAGCATTTT

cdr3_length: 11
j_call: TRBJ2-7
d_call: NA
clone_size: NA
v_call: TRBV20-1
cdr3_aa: CSASRQYEQYF
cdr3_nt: TGCAGTGCCTCCCGACAGTACGAGCAGTACTTC

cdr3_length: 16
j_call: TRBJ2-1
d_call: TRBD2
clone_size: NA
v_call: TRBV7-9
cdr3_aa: CASSLTSGVSYNEQFF
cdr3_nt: TGTGCCAGCAGCTTGACTAGCGGAGTCTCCTACAATGAGCAGTTCTTC

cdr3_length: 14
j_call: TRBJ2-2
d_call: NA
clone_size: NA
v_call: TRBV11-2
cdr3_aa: CASSLGQGRGELFF
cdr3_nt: TGTGCCAGCAGCTTAGGTCAGGGGCGTGGGGAGCTGTTTTTT

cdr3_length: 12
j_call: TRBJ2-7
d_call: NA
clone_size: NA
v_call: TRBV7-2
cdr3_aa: CASSQDSLEQYF
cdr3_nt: TGTGCCAGCAGTCAGGACAGCCTCGAGCAGTACTTC

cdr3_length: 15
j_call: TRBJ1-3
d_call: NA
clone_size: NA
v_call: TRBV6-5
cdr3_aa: CASSRTGNSGNTIYF
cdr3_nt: TGTGCCAGCAGTAGGACGGGAAACTCTGGAAACACCATATATTTT

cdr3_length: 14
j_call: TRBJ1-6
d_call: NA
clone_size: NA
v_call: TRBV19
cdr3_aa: CASSIGQGASPLHF
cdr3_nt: TGTGCCAGTAGTATCGGGCAGGGTGCCTCACCCCTCCACTTT

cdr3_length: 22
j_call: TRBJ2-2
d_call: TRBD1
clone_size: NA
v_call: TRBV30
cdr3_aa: CAWPMWGVGDRGTQHHPGELFF
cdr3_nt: TGTGCCTGGCCAATGTGGGGGGTGGGGGACAGGGGCACCCAACATCACCCCGGGGAGCTGTTTTTT

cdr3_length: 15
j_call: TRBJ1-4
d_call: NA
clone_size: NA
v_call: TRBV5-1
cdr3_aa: CASSLRGGSDEKLFF
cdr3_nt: TGCGCCAGCAGCTTAAGGGGAGGGTCAGATGAAAAACTGTTTTTT

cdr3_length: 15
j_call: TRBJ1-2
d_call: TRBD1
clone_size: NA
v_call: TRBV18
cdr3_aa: CASSPALGGEYGYTF
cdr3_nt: TGTGCCAGCTCACCCGCCTTAGGGGGCGAGTATGGCTACACCTTC

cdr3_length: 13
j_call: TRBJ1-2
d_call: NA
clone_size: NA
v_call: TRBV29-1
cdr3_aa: CSVEDEGARGYTF
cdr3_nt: TGCAGCGTTGAAGATGAAGGGGCGCGCGGCTACACCTTC

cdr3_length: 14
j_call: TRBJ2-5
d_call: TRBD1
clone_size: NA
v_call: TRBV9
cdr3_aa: CASSEGQGEETQYF
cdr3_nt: TGTGCCAGCTCCGAGGGACAGGGGGAAGAGACCCAGTACTTC

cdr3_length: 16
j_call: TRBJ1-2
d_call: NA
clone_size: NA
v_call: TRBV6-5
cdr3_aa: CASSYLGAGKTYGYTF
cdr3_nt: TGTGCCAGCAGCTACCTGGGGGCAGGAAAGACCTATGGCTACACCTTC

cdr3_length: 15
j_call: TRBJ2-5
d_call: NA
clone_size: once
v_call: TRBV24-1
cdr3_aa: CATGVSGGGSETQYF
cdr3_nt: TGTGCCACCGGGGTCTCTGGCGGGGGCTCAGAGACCCAGTACTTC

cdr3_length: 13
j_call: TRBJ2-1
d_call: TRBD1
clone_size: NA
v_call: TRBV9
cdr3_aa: CASSAYRGYEQFF
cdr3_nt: TGTGCCAGCAGCGCGTACAGGGGGTATGAGCAGTTCTTC

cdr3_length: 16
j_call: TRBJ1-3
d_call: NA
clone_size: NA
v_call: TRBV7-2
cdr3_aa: CASSLGYGSLTDTIYF
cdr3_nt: TGTGCCAGCAGCTTAGGTTACGGGTCTCTTACGGACACCATATATTTT

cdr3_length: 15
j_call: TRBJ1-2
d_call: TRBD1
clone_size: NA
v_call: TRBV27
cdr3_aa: CASSLGTGGRYGYTF
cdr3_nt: TGTGCCAGCAGTCTAGGGACAGGGGGAAGGTATGGCTACACCTTC

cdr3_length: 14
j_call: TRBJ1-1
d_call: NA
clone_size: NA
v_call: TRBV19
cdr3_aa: CASNGTDRNTEAFF
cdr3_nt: TGTGCCAGTAATGGAACAGACAGGAACACTGAAGCTTTCTTT

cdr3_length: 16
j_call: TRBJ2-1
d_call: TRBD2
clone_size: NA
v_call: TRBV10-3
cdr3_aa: CAIAGTSGRGDNEQFF
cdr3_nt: TGTGCCATCGCGGGGACTAGCGGGAGGGGGGACAATGAGCAGTTCTTC

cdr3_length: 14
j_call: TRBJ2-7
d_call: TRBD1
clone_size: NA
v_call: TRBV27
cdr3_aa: CASSDRQGADEQYF
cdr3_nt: TGTGCCAGCAGTGACCGACAGGGGGCCGACGAGCAGTACTTC

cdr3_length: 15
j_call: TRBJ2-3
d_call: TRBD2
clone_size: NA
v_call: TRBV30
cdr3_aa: CAWAGGLTSTDTQYF
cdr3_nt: TGTGCCTGGGCGGGGGGATTGACAAGCACAGATACGCAGTATTTT

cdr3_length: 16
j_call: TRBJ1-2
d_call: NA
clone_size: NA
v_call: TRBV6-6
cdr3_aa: CASSTTGSQANYGYTF
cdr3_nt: TGTGCCAGCAGTACCACAGGGTCCCAAGCTAACTATGGCTACACCTTC

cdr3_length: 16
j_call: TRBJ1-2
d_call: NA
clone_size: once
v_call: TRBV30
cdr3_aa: CAWSIGAGAVGYGYTF
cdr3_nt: TGTGCCTGGAGCATAGGTGCAGGGGCCGTAGGGTATGGCTACACCTTC

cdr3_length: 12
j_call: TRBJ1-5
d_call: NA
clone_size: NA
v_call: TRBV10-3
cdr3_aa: CAISTGNQPQHF
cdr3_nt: TGTGCCATCAGTACAGGGAATCAGCCCCAGCATTTT

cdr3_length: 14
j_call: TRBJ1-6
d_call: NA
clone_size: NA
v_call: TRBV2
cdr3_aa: CASSEARVNSPLHF
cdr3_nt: TGTGCCAGCAGTGAGGCCAGGGTAAATTCACCCCTCCACTTT

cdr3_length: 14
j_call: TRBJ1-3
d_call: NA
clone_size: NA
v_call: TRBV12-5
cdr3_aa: CASEKGVSGNTIYF
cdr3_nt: TGTGCTAGTGAGAAGGGGGTTTCTGGAAACACCATATATTTT

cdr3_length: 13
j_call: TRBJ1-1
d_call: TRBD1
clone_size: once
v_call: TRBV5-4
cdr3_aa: CASSGRTGTEAFF
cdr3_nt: TGTGCCAGCAGCGGGAGGACAGGGACTGAAGCTTTCTTT

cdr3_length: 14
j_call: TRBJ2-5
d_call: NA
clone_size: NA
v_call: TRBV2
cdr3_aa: CASKGENSWETQYF
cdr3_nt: TGTGCCAGCAAAGGCGAGAACAGTTGGGAGACCCAGTACTTC

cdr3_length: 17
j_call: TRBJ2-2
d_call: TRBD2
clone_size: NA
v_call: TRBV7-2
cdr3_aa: CASSLVGAGGGTGELFF
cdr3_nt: TGTGCCAGCAGCTTAGTAGGAGCGGGAGGGGGCACCGGGGAGCTGTTTTTT

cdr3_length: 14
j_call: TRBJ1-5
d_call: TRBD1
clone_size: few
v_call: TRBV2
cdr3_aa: CATSQGASNQPQHF
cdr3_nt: TGTGCCACCTCTCAGGGGGCGAGCAATCAGCCCCAGCATTTT

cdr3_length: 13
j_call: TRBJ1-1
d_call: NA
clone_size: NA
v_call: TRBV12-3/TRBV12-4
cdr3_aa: CASTLMGGTEAFF
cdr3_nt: TGTGCCAGCACCTTGATGGGAGGGACTGAAGCTTTCTTT

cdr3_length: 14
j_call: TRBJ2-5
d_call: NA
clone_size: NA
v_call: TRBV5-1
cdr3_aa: CASSFGQGQETQYF
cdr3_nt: TGCGCCAGCAGCTTTGGGCAGGGACAAGAGACCCAGTACTTC

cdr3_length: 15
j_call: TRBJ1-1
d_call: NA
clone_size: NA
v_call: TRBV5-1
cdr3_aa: CASSYPGSKNTEAFF
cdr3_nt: TGCGCCAGCAGCTACCCAGGGTCGAAGAACACTGAAGCTTTCTTT

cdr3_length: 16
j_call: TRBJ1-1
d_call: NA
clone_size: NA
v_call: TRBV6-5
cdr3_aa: CASSYTTGPRGTEAFF
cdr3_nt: TGTGCCAGCAGTTACACGACCGGGCCTCGGGGCACTGAAGCTTTCTTT

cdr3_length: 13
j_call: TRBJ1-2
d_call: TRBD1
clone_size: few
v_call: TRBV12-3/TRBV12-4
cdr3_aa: CASSLGQARGYTF
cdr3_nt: TGTGCCAGCAGTCTCGGACAGGCTAGGGGCTACACCTTC

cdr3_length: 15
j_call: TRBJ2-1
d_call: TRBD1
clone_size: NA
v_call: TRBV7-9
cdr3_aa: CASSWDSSSYNEQFF
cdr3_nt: TGTGCCAGCAGCTGGGACAGTAGCTCCTACAATGAGCAGTTCTTC

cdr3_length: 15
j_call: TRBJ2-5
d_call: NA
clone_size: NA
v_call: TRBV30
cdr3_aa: CAWSVRGSASETQYF
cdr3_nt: TGTGCCTGGAGTGTACGTGGGAGCGCCTCCGAGACCCAGTACTTC

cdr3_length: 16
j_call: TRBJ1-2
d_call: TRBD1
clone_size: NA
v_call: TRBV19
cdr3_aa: CASSILMEGTDYGYTF
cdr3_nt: TGTGCCAGTAGTATTCTGATGGAGGGGACAGACTATGGCTACACCTTC

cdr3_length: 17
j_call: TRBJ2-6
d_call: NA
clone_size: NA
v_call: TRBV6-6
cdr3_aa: CASSLRILSSGANVLTF
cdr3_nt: TGTGCCAGCAGTCTACGAATCCTAAGCTCTGGGGCCAACGTCCTGACTTTC

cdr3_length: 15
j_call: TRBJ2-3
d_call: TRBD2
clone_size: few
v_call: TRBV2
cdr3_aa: CASSRLAGGPDTQYF
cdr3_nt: TGTGCCAGCAGCCGACTAGCGGGGGGGCCCGATACGCAGTATTTT

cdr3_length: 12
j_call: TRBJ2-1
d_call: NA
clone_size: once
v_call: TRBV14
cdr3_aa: CASSPYGDEQFF
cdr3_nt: TGTGCCAGCAGCCCATACGGAGATGAGCAGTTCTTC